This TCR beta chain comes out of a study of blood T cells in healthy people across ages. Through a sample-barcoded 5' primer and a J-beta primer mix, a second PCR was run for about 6 to 11 cycles. A minimum of 2.5 million CDR3-containing paired-end reads was obtained for each sample. TCRdb passed the 5' RACE reads through MiXCR, listing each CDR3 protein once. The data hold some 760,000 distinct CDR3 sequences, with roughly 25% observed a single time. Study-level findings and limits: One million T cells yielded diversity estimates that were considered underestimates. Older individuals had lower TCR beta diversity per million T cells (the decline was roughly linear).

Concerning this clonotype itself: Antigen unknown.

CDR1 and CDR2 (germline): SGDLS, YYNGEE. CDR3 length equals 15 residues. Trimming pared 0 bases from V and 5 bases from J, leaving 12 bases between. This same sample was also part of a study on T cells of mothers and their children. That paper states: Related mother-child pairs showed slightly higher but non-significant overlap than unrelated pairs.

The sample was blood. The TCR was taken from a boy aged 10-17 years in good health. The V and J genes are TRBV9 and TRBJ2-1, with D unresolved. CDR3 amino acids: CASSVDAILDNEQFF. CDR3 nucleotides: TGTGCCAGCAGCGTAGACGCCATCCTCGACAATGAGCAGTTCTTC.